A single sample is the source of the 19 T cell receptor beta chains below, sequenced in a study of cytomegalovirus exposure and HLA in healthy donors. Primers included in the PCR were 60 Vbeta and 13 Jbeta primers. Sequenced by immunoSEQ multiplex PCR; TCRdb stores in-frame clones only, minus some. The data contain about 170,000 clones, around 84% of them singletons. The sequencing input was PBMCs. The receptors originated from a boy aged 2 to 10 in good health and CMV-seronegative.

The rearrangement links TRBV10-1 to TRBJ2-3; weak D call: TRBD1 (5 bases). The CDR3 totals 17 residues. Between the trimmed V and J ends, which lost 5 bases and 0 bases, there was a span of 18 bases. The germline V gene encodes CDR1 WNHNN and CDR2 SYGVQD (reference sequence). The DNA for the CDR3 is TGCGCCAGCAGTTATCCCTCGTTGACAGAAAGCACAGATACGCAGTATTTT. This translates into CASSYPSLTESTDTQYF.

The genes are TRBV5-1 and TRBJ1-1; D not resolved. Germline loops: CDR1 SGHRS, CDR2 YFSETQ. V was pared by 4 bases and J by 1 base, with 8 bases between. The CDR3 consists of 13 residues. The CDR3 DNA reads as TGCGCCAGCAGCCCGGGGTGGAACACTGAAGCTTTCTTT. Its translation: CASSPGWNTEAFF.

The chain couples TRBV9 to TRBJ1-2; 7 bases align to TRBD1. This CDR3 region has 14 residues. Per the germline V gene, CDR1 is SGDLS and CDR2 is YYNGEE. V shed 3 bases, J shed 7 bases, and the junction held 9 bases outside the gene matches. The CDR3: CASSGKTGTRGYTF. Written as DNA, the CDR3 is TGTGCCAGCAGCGGGAAGACAGGGACGCGTGGCTACACCTTC.

The chain links TRBV11-3 to TRBJ2-7; D is uncertain. The V end was cut by 4 bases, the J end by 1 base, with 2 bases between. The CDR3 runs to 11 residues. In germline, CDR1 is SGHNT, CDR2 YENEEA. DNA of the CDR3: TGTGCCAGCAGCTCGTCCTACGAGCAGTACTTC. It encodes CASSSSYEQYF.

The chain recombines TRBV28 with TRBJ2-5, with 9 bases matching TRBD2. Germline loops: CDR1 MDHEN, CDR2 SYDVKM. CDR3 length equals 17 residues. V shed 6 bases and J 4 bases; nucleotides not matched to a gene: 15. The CDR3 region is CASRSNPGREGGETQYF. The CDR3 DNA reads TGTGCCAGCAGGAGCAACCCCGGGCGGGAGGGAGGAGAGACCCAGTACTTC.

J is TRBJ2-1 and V is TRBV27, with 8 bases matching TRBD2. The length of the CDR3 is 15 residues. Germline V lookup: CDR1 MNHEY, CDR2 SMNVEV (reference sequence). The ends lost 3 bases at V and 6 bases at J; junction bases unmatched: 7. The CDR3 loop reads CASSFPGLASNEQFF. DNA for the CDR3: TGTGCCAGCAGTTTCCCCGGACTAGCTTCCAATGAGCAGTTCTTC.

The J gene is TRBJ2-5, the V gene TRBV5-6, with unresolved D. The V and J ends lost 4 bases and 10 bases respectively, with 14 bases between them. The germline V gene encodes CDR1 SGHDT and CDR2 YYEEEE. The CDR3 runs 12 residues. Written as DNA, the CDR3 is TGTGCCAGCAGCCGTGAAGTGAGAGACCAGTACTTC. Protein product: CASSREVRDQYF.

The chain uses TRBV7-2 and TRBJ2-1; TRBD2 agrees at 10 bases. The V and J ends lost 4 bases and 7 bases, in that order; junction bases with no gene match: 13. Germline V gene sequence: CDR1 SGHTA, CDR2 FQGNSA. CDR3 length: 17 residues. For the CDR3, the DNA is TGTGCCAGCAGCTGGAAGGGGGTAGCGGGGGGTAAGAATGAGCAGTTCTTC. This sequence encodes CASSWKGVAGGKNEQFF. Full variable domain (rest looked up from reference TRBV7-2 and TRBJ2-1): GAGVSQSPSNKVTEKGKDVELRCDPISGHTALYWYRQSLGQGLEFLIYFQGNSAPDKSGLPSDRFSAERTGGSVSTLTIQRTQQEDSAVYLCASSWKGVAGGKNEQFFGPGTRLTVL.

J is TRBJ2-2 and V is TRBV5-1; 9 nucleotides match TRBD1. Trimming cost V 3 bases and J 2 bases; bases outside gene matches: 5. CDR1 and CDR2 from the germline V gene are SGHRS and YFSETQ. The CDR3 loop spans 16 amino acids. CDR3 amino acids: CASSWGTGINTGELFF. Written as DNA, the CDR3 is TGCGCCAGCAGCTGGGGGACAGGGATAAACACCGGGGAGCTGTTTTTT. Complete variable domain (other parts from reference TRBV5-1 and TRBJ2-2): KAGVTQTPRYLIKTRGQQVTLSCSPISGHRSVSWYQQTPGQGLQFLFEYFSETQRNKGNFPGRFSGRQFSNSRSEMNVSTLELGDSALYLCASSWGTGINTGELFFGEGSRLTVL.

The chain joins TRBV27 to TRBJ2-7, with 9 bases fitting TRBD1. The CDR3 consists of 18 residues. V was pared by 0 bases and J by 3 bases, with 12 bases of the junction left unmatched. Germline assignment: CDR1 MNHEY and CDR2 SMNVEV (reference sequence). CDR3 amino acids: CASSLSQWDRETRYEQYF. The CDR3, as DNA: TGTGCCAGCAGTTTATCCCAATGGGACAGGGAGACCCGCTACGAGCAGTACTTC.

V usage is TRBV5-4 and J usage is TRBJ1-4; TRBD1 matches at 7 bases. The J segment lost 5 bases and the V segment lost 0 bases, leaving 7 bases of the junction unmatched. The CDR3 runs to 16 residues. CDR1 and CDR2 from the germline V gene are SGHNT and YYREEE (reference sequence). The CDR3 nucleotides are TGTGCCAGCAGCTTGGGGAGGGGCAGGGGGAATGAAAAACTGTTTTTT. This translates into CASSLGRGRGNEKLFF.

V is TRBV2 and J is TRBJ1-5; 9 bases are a match to TRBD1. V was clipped by 4 bases and J by 3 bases; unmatched bases: 7. CDR1 and CDR2 (germline): SNHLY, FYNNEI. The CDR3 is 16 residues long. CDR3 in DNA: TGTGCCAGCAGTGGCGGGACAGGGCAACTCAATCAGCCCCAGCATTTT. Protein product: CASSGGTGQLNQPQHF.

The chain couples TRBV5-1 to TRBJ1-6, with TRBD1 identical over 11 bases. CDR3 length: 14 residues. J lost 8 bases, V lost 4 bases, and 2 bases had no gene match. Germline V gene data show CDR1 as SGHRS and CDR2 as YFSETQ. The CDR3: CASSPGQGDSPLHF. Here the CDR3 DNA reads TGCGCCAGCAGCCCGGGACAGGGGGATTCACCCCTCCACTTT.

The chain links TRBV6-6 to TRBJ2-7; 11 nucleotides match TRBD2. J was trimmed by 0 bases and V by 6 bases; bases with no gene match: 4. In germline, CDR1 is MNHNY, CDR2 SVGAGI (reference sequence). The length of the CDR3 is 15 residues. DNA for the CDR3: TGTGCCAGCAGATCCGGGACTAGCGGCTCCTACGAGCAGTACGTC. Translation: CASRSGTSGSYEQYV.

The sample holds one count of this clone. The genes are TRBV5-4 and TRBJ2-5; 8 bases are a match to TRBD2. Trimming at V came to 0 bases and at J to 2 bases, leaving 18 bases not matched to a gene. Germline values: CDR1 SGHNT, CDR2 YYREEE (reference sequence). The CDR3 contains 20 residues. CDR3 sequence (DNA): TGTGCCAGCAGCTTGGAGGCCCGCTTGGCGAGCGGGGGAAAGCAAGAGACCCAGTACTTC. Its protein is CASSLEARLASGGKQETQYF.

The V and J genes are TRBV6-4 and TRBJ2-1; 10 bases line up with TRBD1. The trim removed 4 bases at V and 6 bases at J, leaving 6 bases unmatched. Germline V gives CDR1 MRHNA, CDR2 SNTAGT. This CDR3 region has 15 residues. This CDR3 reads CASSGGTGAFNEQFF. CDR3 DNA: TGTGCCAGCAGTGGGGGGACAGGGGCGTTCAATGAGCAGTTCTTC.

This chain uses TRBV5-6 with TRBJ1-5; 7 bases are a match to TRBD1. Germline CDR1 and CDR2: SGHDT and YYEEEE. The junction had 8 bases not matched to a gene; V was cut back by 0 bases and J by 11 bases. The CDR3 is 14 amino acids. The CDR3 sequence: CASSLAQGVVAQHF. In DNA form, the CDR3 reads TGTGCCAGCAGCTTGGCTCAGGGGGTTGTTGCCCAGCATTTT.

The chain has TRBV29-1 and TRBJ1-2; maybe TRBD1 (6 bases). The CDR3 extends over 16 amino acids. The V and J ends lost 4 bases and 8 bases respectively, with 26 bases between them. Germline lookup yields CDR1 SQVTM and CDR2 ANQGSEA. The CDR3 DNA reads TGCAGCGTTGTCAGCAGGGGCATGCACCCCCGGTGGGGCTACACCTTC. Translation: CSVVSRGMHPRWGYTF.

The rearrangement joins TRBV27 to TRBJ1-2; a possible D gene is TRBD1 (5 bases). The V and J ends lost 3 bases and 8 bases respectively, with 16 bases between them. This CDR3 spans 14 amino acids. Germline V CDR1 and CDR2: MNHEY, SMNVEV (reference sequence). The CDR3 loop is CASSFAGRGGGYTF. Written as DNA, the CDR3 is TGTGCCAGCAGTTTCGCAGGGCGGGGAGGCGGCTACACCTTC.